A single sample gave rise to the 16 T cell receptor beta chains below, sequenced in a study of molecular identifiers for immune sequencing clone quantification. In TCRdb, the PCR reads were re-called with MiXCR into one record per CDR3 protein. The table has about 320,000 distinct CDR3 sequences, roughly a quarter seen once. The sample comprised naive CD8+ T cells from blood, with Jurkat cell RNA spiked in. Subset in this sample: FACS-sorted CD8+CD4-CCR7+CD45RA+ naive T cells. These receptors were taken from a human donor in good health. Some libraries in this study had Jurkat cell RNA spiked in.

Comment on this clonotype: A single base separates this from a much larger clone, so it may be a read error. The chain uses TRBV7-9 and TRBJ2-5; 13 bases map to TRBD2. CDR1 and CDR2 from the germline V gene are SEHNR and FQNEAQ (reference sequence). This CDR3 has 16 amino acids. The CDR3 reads CASSSLGTSGEEIQYF. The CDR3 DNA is TGTGCCAGCAGCTCTCTTGGGACTAGCGGGGAAGAGATCCAGTACTTC.

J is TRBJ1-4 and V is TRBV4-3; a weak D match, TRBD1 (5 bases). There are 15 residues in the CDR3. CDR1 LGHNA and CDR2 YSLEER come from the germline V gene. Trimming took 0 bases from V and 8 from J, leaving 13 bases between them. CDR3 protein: CASSQDWGLGEKLFF. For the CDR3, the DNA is TGCGCCAGCAGCCAAGATTGGGGCTTAGGGGAAAAACTGTTTTTT.

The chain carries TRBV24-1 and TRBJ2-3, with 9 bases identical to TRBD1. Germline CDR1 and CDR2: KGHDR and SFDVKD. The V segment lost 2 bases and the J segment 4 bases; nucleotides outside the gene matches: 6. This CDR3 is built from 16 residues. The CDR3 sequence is CATSDSRTGDPDTQYF. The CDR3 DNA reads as TGTGCCACCAGTGATTCTAGGACAGGGGATCCAGATACGCAGTATTTT.

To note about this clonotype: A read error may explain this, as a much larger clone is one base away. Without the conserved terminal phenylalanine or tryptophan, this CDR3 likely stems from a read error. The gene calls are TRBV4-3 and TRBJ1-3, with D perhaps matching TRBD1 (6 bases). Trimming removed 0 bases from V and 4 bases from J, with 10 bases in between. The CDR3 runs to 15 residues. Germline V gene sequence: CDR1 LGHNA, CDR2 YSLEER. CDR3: CASSQDPGAGNTIYS. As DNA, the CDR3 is TGCGCCAGCAGCCAAGATCCGGGGGCCGGAAACACCATATATTCT.

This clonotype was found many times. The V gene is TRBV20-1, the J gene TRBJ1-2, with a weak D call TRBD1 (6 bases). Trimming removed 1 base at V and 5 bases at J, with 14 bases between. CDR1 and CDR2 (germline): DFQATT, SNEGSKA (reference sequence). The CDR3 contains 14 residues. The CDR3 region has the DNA TGCAGTGCTAGAGTCCCGGACAGACTGTATGGCTACACCTTC. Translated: CSARVPDRLYGYTF.

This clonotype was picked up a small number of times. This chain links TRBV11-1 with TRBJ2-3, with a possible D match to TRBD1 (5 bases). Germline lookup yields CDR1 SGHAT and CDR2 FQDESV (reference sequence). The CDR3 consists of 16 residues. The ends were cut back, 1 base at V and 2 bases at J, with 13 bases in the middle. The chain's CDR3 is CASSLDRQFFTDTQYF. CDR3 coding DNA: TGTGCCAGCAGCTTAGATAGACAGTTTTTCACAGATACGCAGTATTTT.

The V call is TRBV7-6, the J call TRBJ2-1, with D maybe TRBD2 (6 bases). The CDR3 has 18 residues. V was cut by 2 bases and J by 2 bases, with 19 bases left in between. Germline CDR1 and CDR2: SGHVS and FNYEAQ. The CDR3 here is CASSLSDGASVTYNEQFF. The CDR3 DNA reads TGTGCCAGCAGCTTAAGCGACGGGGCTAGCGTAACCTACAATGAGCAGTTCTTC.

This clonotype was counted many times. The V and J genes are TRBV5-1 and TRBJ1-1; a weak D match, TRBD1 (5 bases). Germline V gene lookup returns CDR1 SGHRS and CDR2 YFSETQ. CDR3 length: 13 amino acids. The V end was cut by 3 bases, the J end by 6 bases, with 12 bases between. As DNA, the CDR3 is TGCGCCAGCAGCTCGGCAGGGATCGCTGAAGCTTTCTTT. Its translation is CASSSAGIAEAFF.

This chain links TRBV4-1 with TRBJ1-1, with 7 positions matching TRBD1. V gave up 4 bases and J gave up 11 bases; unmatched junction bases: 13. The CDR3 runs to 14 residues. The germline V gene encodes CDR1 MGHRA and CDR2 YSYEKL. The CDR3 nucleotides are TGCGCCAGCAGCCCCTCCGGCGGGGCAGGGGGGGCTTTCTTT. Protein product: CASSPSGGAGGAFF.

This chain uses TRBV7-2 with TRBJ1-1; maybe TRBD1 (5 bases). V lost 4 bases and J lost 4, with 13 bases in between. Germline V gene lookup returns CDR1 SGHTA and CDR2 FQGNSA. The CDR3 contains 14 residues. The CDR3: CASSSRGGVTEAFF. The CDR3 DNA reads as TGTGCCAGCAGCTCACGGGGGGGGGTCACTGAAGCTTTCTTT.

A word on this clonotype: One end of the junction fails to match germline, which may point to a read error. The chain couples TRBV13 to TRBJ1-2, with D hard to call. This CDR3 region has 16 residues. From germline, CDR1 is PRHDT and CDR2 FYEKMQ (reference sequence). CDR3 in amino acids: CARSLGLKDRVYGYTF. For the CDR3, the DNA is TGTGCCAGGAGCTTGGGCCTAAAGGACCGAGTCTATGGCTACACCTTC.

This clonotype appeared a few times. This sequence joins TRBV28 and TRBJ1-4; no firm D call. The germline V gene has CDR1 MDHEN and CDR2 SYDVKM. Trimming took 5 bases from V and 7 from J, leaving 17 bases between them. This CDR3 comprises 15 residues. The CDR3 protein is CASSAHPGGGEKLFF. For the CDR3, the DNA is TGTGCCAGCAGTGCCCACCCGGGAGGCGGTGAAAAACTGTTTTTT.

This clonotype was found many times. Here the CDR3 DNA reads TGTGCCAGCAGCTCGGGACCGGGTACTCTTCGCTCTGTGGGGGCCAACGTCCTGACTTTC. Amino acid sequence: CASSSGPGTLRSVGANVLTF. The chain has TRBV7-9 and TRBJ2-6; TRBD1 or TRBD2 may be the D gene (5 bases each). Germline assignment: CDR1 SEHNR and CDR2 FQNEAQ (reference sequence). Trimming shortened V by 4 bases and J by 4 bases, and 26 bases separated the two germline ends. The CDR3 spans 20 residues. Drawing the rest from reference TRBV7-9 and TRBJ2-6, the complete variable domain is DTGVSQNPRHKITKRGQNVTFRCDPISEHNRLYWYRQTLGQGPEFLTYFQNEAQLEKSRLLSDRFSAERPKGSFSTLEIQRTEQGDSAMYLCASSSGPGTLRSVGANVLTFGAGSRLTVL.

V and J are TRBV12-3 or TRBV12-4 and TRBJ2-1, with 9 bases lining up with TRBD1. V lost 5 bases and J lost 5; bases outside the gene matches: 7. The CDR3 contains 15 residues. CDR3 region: CASSPGTGSNNEQFF. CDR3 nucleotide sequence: TGTGCCAGCAGTCCGGGGACAGGGTCTAACAATGAGCAGTTCTTC.

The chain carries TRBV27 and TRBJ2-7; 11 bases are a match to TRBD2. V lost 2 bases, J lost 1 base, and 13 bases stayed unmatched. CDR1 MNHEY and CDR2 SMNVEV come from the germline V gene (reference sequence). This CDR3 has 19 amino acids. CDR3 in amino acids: CASSLTASGGPDNSYEQYF. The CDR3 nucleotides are TGTGCCAGCAGTTTAACTGCTAGCGGGGGGCCTGATAATTCCTACGAGCAGTACTTC.

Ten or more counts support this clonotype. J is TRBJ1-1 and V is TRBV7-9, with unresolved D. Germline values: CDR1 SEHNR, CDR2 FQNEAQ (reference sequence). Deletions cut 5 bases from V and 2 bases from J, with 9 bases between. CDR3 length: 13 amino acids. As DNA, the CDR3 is TGTGCCAGCAGCGGAGCAGATAACACTGAAGCTTTCTTT. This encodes CASSGADNTEAFF. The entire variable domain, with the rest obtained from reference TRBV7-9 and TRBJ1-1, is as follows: DTGVSQNPRHKITKRGQNVTFRCDPISEHNRLYWYRQTLGQGPEFLTYFQNEAQLEKSRLLSDRFSAERPKGSFSTLEIQRTEQGDSAMYLCASSGADNTEAFFGQGTRLTVV.